Below are 10 T cell receptor beta chains sequenced from a single sample in a study of shared clonotypes between healthy human individuals. TCRdb's copy holds only in-frame clones and misses some; the assay was immunoSEQ multiplex PCR. The table lists a few million clones, 85% to 95% of them singletons, with under 0.45% in the top ten. The sequencing input was naive CD4+ T cells from PBMCs. Subset of the sample: CD45RA+ positively selected. The source is a man younger than 35 in good health. Some clones in this sample may be carry-over from other donors' samples.

The CDR3 DNA follows: TGTGCCAGCAGCCCGGGACGGATTGATGAGCAGTTCTTC. It translates to CASSPGRIDEQFF. The rearrangement uses TRBV28 and TRBJ2-1; D assignment may be TRBD1 or TRBD2 (5 bases each). Trimming stripped 6 bases from V and 8 bases from J, with 14 bases between. CDR3 length: 13 residues. CDR1 and CDR2 from the germline V gene are MDHEN and SYDVKM.

Concerning this clone: The same CDR3 can be traced to other DNA sequences in this sample. This rearrangement joins TRBV9 to TRBJ2-2; the D is unclear. Germline V gives CDR1 SGDLS, CDR2 YYNGEE. The CDR3 extends over 15 amino acids. The V and J ends lost 0 bases and 0 bases respectively, with 6 bases between them. CDR3 coding DNA: TGTGCCAGCAGCGTAGGCCGGGCGAACACCGGGGAGCTGTTTTTT. Encoded protein: CASSVGRANTGELFF.

V gene TRBV5-1 combines with J gene TRBJ2-3, with 10 bases lining up with TRBD2. The length of the CDR3 is 19 residues. The germline gives CDR1 SGHRS, CDR2 YFSETQ. V shed 0 bases and J 4 bases; nucleotides not matched to a gene: 14. The CDR3 nucleotides read TGCGCCAGCAGCTTGGGTGTCGGGACTAGCGAGAAGAGAGCAGATACGCAGTATTTT. Its protein product is CASSLGVGTSEKRADTQYF.

This rearrangement joins TRBV21-1 to TRBJ2-1; the table's D call of TRBD2 was not tested on the DNA. TRBV21-1 is a recognized pseudogene. This CDR3 has 10 amino acids. CDR3 in DNA: TGTGCCAGCAGCGAGCGGGAGCAGTTCTTC. This gives the protein CASSEREQFF.

The rearrangement uses TRBV7-9 and TRBJ1-4, with D possibly TRBD1 on 5 matching bases. The germline CDR1 and CDR2 sequences are SEHNR and FQNEAQ (reference sequence). Trimming removed 4 bases at V and 11 bases at J, with 20 bases between. This CDR3 region has 15 residues. CDR3 DNA sequence: TGTGCCAGCAGCTCCACTACAGGTTCTTTAGCTAAACTGTTTTTT. This translates into CASSSTTGSLAKLFF.

The chain couples TRBV29-1 to TRBJ2-3, with D perhaps matching TRBD1 or TRBD2 (6 bases each). From germline, CDR1 is SQVTM and CDR2 ANQGSEA. Trimming removed 8 bases from V and 0 bases from J, with 18 bases in between. There are 15 residues in the CDR3. The CDR3 DNA reads TGCAGCCACCTCCCGGGGGCTGCTAGCACAGATACGCAGTATTTT. Protein: CSHLPGAASTDTQYF.

This chain connects TRBV11-2 to TRBJ1-4, with D perhaps TRBD1 (5 bases). Germline V gives CDR1 SGHAT, CDR2 FQNNGV. Trimming took off 5 bases at V and 8 bases at J, with 18 bases between the two ends. The CDR3 has 15 residues. The CDR3 loop is CASSAIIQVWEKLFF. CDR3 DNA: TGTGCCAGCAGCGCCATAATACAGGTGTGGGAAAAACTGTTTTTT. The whole variable domain, remainder taken from reference TRBV11-2 and TRBJ1-4, is EAGVAQSPRYKIIEKRQSVAFWCNPISGHATLYWYQQILGQGPKLLIQFQNNGVVDDSQLPKDRFSAERLKGVDSTLKIQPAKLEDSAVYLCASSAIIQVWEKLFFGSGTQLSVL.

This rearrangement joins TRBV18 to TRBJ2-7, with TRBD1 as a possible D gene (6 bases). Germline CDR1 KGHSH, CDR2 LQKENI. Deletions cut 2 bases from V and 4 bases from J, with 15 bases between. The CDR3 runs 15 residues. CDR3 sequence reads: CASSPSQGSIYEQYF. In DNA, the CDR3 is TGTGCCAGCTCACCATCCCAGGGGTCCATTTACGAGCAGTACTTC.

The rearrangement uses TRBV6-5 and TRBJ2-5; D unresolved. CDR3 length: 16 residues. Germline-derived CDR1 and CDR2 are MNHEY and SVGAGI. Trimming left V 0 bases short and J 3 bases short, with 14 bases between. DNA for the CDR3: TGTGCCAGCAGTTACTCGACTTCGGGCCGTAAAGAGACCCAGTACTTC. Protein product: CASSYSTSGRKETQYF.

This chain uses TRBV11-2 with TRBJ2-3; 14 nucleotides align to TRBD2. Per the germline V gene, CDR1 is SGHAT and CDR2 is FQNNGV. J was trimmed by 6 bases and V by 3 bases; bases with no gene match: 11. The CDR3 extends over 18 amino acids. The CDR3: CASSLGTTSGRVRDTQYF. The CDR3 bases are TGTGCCAGCAGCTTGGGGACGACTAGCGGGAGGGTGCGCGATACGCAGTATTTT.